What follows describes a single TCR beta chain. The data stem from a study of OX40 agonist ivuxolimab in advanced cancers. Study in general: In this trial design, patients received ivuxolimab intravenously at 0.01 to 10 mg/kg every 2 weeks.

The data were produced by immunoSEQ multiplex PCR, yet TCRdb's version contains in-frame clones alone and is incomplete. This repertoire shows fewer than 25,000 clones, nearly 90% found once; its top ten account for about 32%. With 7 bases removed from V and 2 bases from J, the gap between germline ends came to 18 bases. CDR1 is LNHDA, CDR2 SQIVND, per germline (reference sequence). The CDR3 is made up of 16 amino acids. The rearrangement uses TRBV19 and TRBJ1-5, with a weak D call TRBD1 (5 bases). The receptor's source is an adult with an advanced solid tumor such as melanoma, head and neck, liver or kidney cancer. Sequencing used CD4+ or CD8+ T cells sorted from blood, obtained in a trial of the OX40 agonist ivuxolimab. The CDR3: CASTRTRDLGNQPQHF. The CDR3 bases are TGTGCCAGTACAAGAACCCGGGACTTGGGCAATCAGCCCCAGCATTTT.